A selection of T cell receptor beta chains follows, all from one sample in a study of blood T cell repertoires in COVID-19. The table came from immunoSEQ multiplex PCR; TCRdb's copy has only in-frame clones and leaves some out. The table includes approximately 500,000 clones, 88% detected once. Sequencing was carried out using PBMCs or T cells enriched from blood (not recorded which). Receptors originate from a woman in her 40s who had recovered from COVID-19. CDR3s include the opening cysteine and the closing phenylalanine or tryptophan. D genes are given only for firm matches. A clone size is listed for some rows: how often the clone was seen (once, few, many), or a class if it is expanded.

j_call: TRBJ1-2
d_call: NA
v_call: TRBV13
clone_size: NA
cdr3_nt: TGTGCCAGCAGCTCACAGGGAAGGGGCTACACCTTC
cdr3_aa: CASSSQGRGYTF

j_call: TRBJ1-5
d_call: NA
v_call: TRBV5-8
clone_size: NA
cdr3_nt: TGTGCCAGCAGCTTGGACAGGGAGGGGGATCAGCCCCAGCATTTT
cdr3_aa: CASSLDREGDQPQHF

j_call: TRBJ2-7
d_call: TRBD1
v_call: TRBV27
clone_size: once
cdr3_nt: TGTGCCAGCAAAGGGGGCAGGGGAACATCCTACGAGCAGTACTTC
cdr3_aa: CASKGGRGTSYEQYF

j_call: TRBJ1-2
d_call: TRBD1
v_call: TRBV4-3
clone_size: NA
cdr3_nt: TGCGCCAGCAGCCAAGAGGGACAGGGACAAAGCGTCTACACCTTC
cdr3_aa: CASSQEGQGQSVYTF

j_call: TRBJ1-6
d_call: TRBD1
v_call: TRBV7-8
clone_size: NA
cdr3_nt: TGTGCCAGCAGCTCAAGACAGGGGGGTTCGGCGAATTCACCCCTCCACTTT
cdr3_aa: CASSSRQGGSANSPLHF

j_call: TRBJ1-5
d_call: NA
v_call: TRBV4-3
clone_size: NA
cdr3_nt: TGCGCCAGCAGCCTTGAGAGGTCCGCGGGTCAGCCCCAGCATTTT
cdr3_aa: CASSLERSAGQPQHF

j_call: TRBJ1-3
d_call: NA
v_call: TRBV7-9
clone_size: NA
cdr3_nt: TGTGCCAGCAGCTTACCCAATTCCAGGGAGGAATTTGGAAACACCATATATTTT
cdr3_aa: CASSLPNSREEFGNTIYF

j_call: TRBJ1-1
d_call: TRBD1
v_call: TRBV12-3/TRBV12-4
clone_size: NA
cdr3_nt: TGTGCCAGCAGCGAGCCGGGACAGCAAGCTTTCTTT
cdr3_aa: CASSEPGQQAFF

j_call: TRBJ1-5
d_call: NA
v_call: TRBV28
clone_size: NA
cdr3_nt: TGTGCCAGCAGTTTTCGAGGGTCTGCGAATCAGCCCCAGCATTTT
cdr3_aa: CASSFRGSANQPQHF

j_call: TRBJ1-1
d_call: NA
v_call: TRBV7-9
clone_size: NA
cdr3_nt: TGTGCCAGCAGCTCGGGTCTTGACACTGAAGCTTTCTTT
cdr3_aa: CASSSGLDTEAFF

j_call: TRBJ1-5
d_call: TRBD1
v_call: TRBV18
clone_size: once
cdr3_nt: TGTGCCAGCTCATGGACAGGGAGTAGCAATCAGCCCCAGCATTTT
cdr3_aa: CASSWTGSSNQPQHF

j_call: TRBJ2-1
d_call: NA
v_call: TRBV29-1
clone_size: once
cdr3_nt: TGCAGCGTTGAGACAGGCAGGGTCGGGTCCTACAATGAGCAGTTCTTC
cdr3_aa: CSVETGRVGSYNEQFF

j_call: TRBJ2-7
d_call: NA
v_call: TRBV3-1/TRBV3-2
clone_size: NA
cdr3_nt: TGTGCCAGCAGCCAAGCGCAGGGCTCCTACGAGCAGTACTTC
cdr3_aa: CASSQAQGSYEQYF

j_call: TRBJ1-2
d_call: TRBD1
v_call: TRBV10-3
clone_size: NA
cdr3_nt: TGTGCCATCTGGGACAGGGGTTATGGCTACACCTTC
cdr3_aa: CAIWDRGYGYTF

j_call: TRBJ2-1
d_call: TRBD1
v_call: TRBV12-5
clone_size: NA
cdr3_nt: TGTGCTAGTGGTGAAAGGGACAGAAGAAAGTTCTTC
cdr3_aa: CASGERDRRKFF

j_call: TRBJ2-3
d_call: TRBD1
v_call: TRBV30
clone_size: NA
cdr3_nt: TGTGCCTGGAGTGTACAGGGGGGCACAGATACGCAGTATTTT
cdr3_aa: CAWSVQGGTDTQYF

j_call: TRBJ2-1
d_call: TRBD2
v_call: TRBV7-6
clone_size: NA
cdr3_nt: TGTGCCAGCAGCGAATTAGCCGGGACTAGCGGGAGAGTTCTGAATGAGCAGTTCTTC
cdr3_aa: CASSELAGTSGRVLNEQFF

j_call: TRBJ2-1
d_call: NA
v_call: TRBV6-5
clone_size: few
cdr3_nt: TGTGCCAGCAGTTACCTGACTAGCTCCTACAATGAGCAGTTCTTC
cdr3_aa: CASSYLTSSYNEQFF

j_call: TRBJ2-7
d_call: NA
v_call: TRBV4-1
clone_size: NA
cdr3_nt: TGCGCCAGCAGCCAGCCCGGGACATCCCGTTCCTACGAGCAGTACTTC
cdr3_aa: CASSQPGTSRSYEQYF

j_call: TRBJ2-1
d_call: NA
v_call: TRBV5-1
clone_size: few
cdr3_nt: TGCGCCAGCAGTTCTAACCGGGACTTTGGTGAGCAGTTCTTC
cdr3_aa: CASSSNRDFGEQFF

j_call: TRBJ1-2
d_call: TRBD1
v_call: TRBV4-3
clone_size: NA
cdr3_nt: TGCGCCAGCAGCCAAGCCGGGACAGGGTCCGGAACCCTCTATGGCTACACCTTC
cdr3_aa: CASSQAGTGSGTLYGYTF

j_call: TRBJ2-2
d_call: NA
v_call: TRBV6-2/TRBV6-3
clone_size: NA
cdr3_nt: TGTGCCAGCAGTTACTCAGCGGGCGGTACCGGGGAGCTGTTTTTT
cdr3_aa: CASSYSAGGTGELFF

j_call: TRBJ1-5
d_call: NA
v_call: TRBV7-2
clone_size: NA
cdr3_nt: TGTGCCAGCAGCCCTGGGCATCAGCCCCAGCATTTT
cdr3_aa: CASSPGHQPQHF

j_call: TRBJ1-4
d_call: TRBD1
v_call: TRBV12-3/TRBV12-4
clone_size: NA
cdr3_nt: TGTGCCAGCAGTCGGACAGGGTACGAAAAACTGTTTTTT
cdr3_aa: CASSRTGYEKLFF

j_call: TRBJ1-1
d_call: NA
v_call: TRBV7-6
clone_size: NA
cdr3_nt: TGTGCCAGCAGCTTGGGAGTTGCGAACACTGAAGCTTTCTTT
cdr3_aa: CASSLGVANTEAFF

j_call: TRBJ1-1
d_call: NA
v_call: TRBV18
clone_size: NA
cdr3_nt: TGTGCCAGCTCCCCGAGGCAGGGCATGAACACTGAAGCTTTCTTT
cdr3_aa: CASSPRQGMNTEAFF

j_call: TRBJ2-7
d_call: TRBD1
v_call: TRBV7-2
clone_size: NA
cdr3_nt: TGTGCCAGCAGCTCGGACAGGGGGCGATTCTACGAGCAGTACTTC
cdr3_aa: CASSSDRGRFYEQYF

j_call: TRBJ2-5
d_call: TRBD2
v_call: TRBV14
clone_size: NA
cdr3_nt: TGTGCCAGCAGCCACGGACTAGCGGGAGATGAGACCCAGTACTTC
cdr3_aa: CASSHGLAGDETQYF

j_call: TRBJ1-6
d_call: TRBD1
v_call: TRBV27
clone_size: NA
cdr3_nt: TGTGCCAGCAGTCCCAGACAGGGGGCGCGTAATTCACCCCTCCACTTT
cdr3_aa: CASSPRQGARNSPLHF

j_call: TRBJ1-2
d_call: NA
v_call: TRBV29-1
clone_size: once
cdr3_nt: TGCAGCCTGCGGTCTGACTATGGCTACACCTTC
cdr3_aa: CSLRSDYGYTF

j_call: TRBJ2-7
d_call: NA
v_call: TRBV11-2
clone_size: NA
cdr3_nt: TGTGCCAGCGGCCGGGACATAGTCTACGAGCAGTACTTC
cdr3_aa: CASGRDIVYEQYF

j_call: TRBJ2-3
d_call: NA
v_call: TRBV7-2
clone_size: NA
cdr3_nt: TGTGCCAGCAGCTTAGTAACGGGTACGCAGTATTTT
cdr3_aa: CASSLVTGTQYF

j_call: TRBJ2-7
d_call: NA
v_call: TRBV5-1
clone_size: few
cdr3_nt: TGCGCCAGCAGCTTGGGACAGGACTACGAGCAGTACTTC
cdr3_aa: CASSLGQDYEQYF

j_call: TRBJ2-3
d_call: TRBD2
v_call: TRBV7-9
clone_size: NA
cdr3_nt: TGTGCCAGCAGCTTGCCAGCGGGAGCGGGACGCGATACGCAGTATTTT
cdr3_aa: CASSLPAGAGRDTQYF

j_call: TRBJ1-5
d_call: NA
v_call: TRBV6-4
clone_size: NA
cdr3_nt: TGTGCCAGCAGTGAGAGACAGCATCAGCCCCAGCATTTT
cdr3_aa: CASSERQHQPQHF

j_call: TRBJ2-7
d_call: TRBD2
v_call: TRBV7-2
clone_size: NA
cdr3_nt: TGTGCCAGCAGCTTATATCCCCAGCGGGAGAGTGGAGAGCAGTACTTC
cdr3_aa: CASSLYPQRESGEQYF

j_call: TRBJ2-1
d_call: TRBD2
v_call: TRBV13
clone_size: NA
cdr3_nt: TGTGCCAGCAGCTTGGGATTGACTAGCGGGAGAGAGCAGTTCTTC
cdr3_aa: CASSLGLTSGREQFF

j_call: TRBJ1-1
d_call: NA
v_call: TRBV6-6
clone_size: NA
cdr3_nt: TGTGCCAGCAGTACTCCACCAGCGGGCGAAGCTTTCTTT
cdr3_aa: CASSTPPAGEAFF

j_call: TRBJ1-4
d_call: NA
v_call: TRBV30
clone_size: NA
cdr3_nt: TGTGCCTGGAAAAGGGGGTCATCAACTAATGAAAAACTGTTTTTT
cdr3_aa: CAWKRGSSTNEKLFF

j_call: TRBJ2-2
d_call: NA
v_call: TRBV6-5
clone_size: NA
cdr3_nt: TGTGCCAGCAGGAGGTTATCCGAGTACGGGGAGCTGTTTTTT
cdr3_aa: CASRRLSEYGELFF

j_call: TRBJ2-3
d_call: TRBD1
v_call: TRBV19
clone_size: NA
cdr3_nt: TGTGCCAGTAGTCTGGACAGGGGGGGAGATACGCAGTATTTT
cdr3_aa: CASSLDRGGDTQYF

j_call: TRBJ1-5
d_call: NA
v_call: TRBV27
clone_size: once
cdr3_nt: TGTGCCAGCAAGCGTTCTTATAGCAATCAGCCCCAGCATTTT
cdr3_aa: CASKRSYSNQPQHF

j_call: TRBJ2-5
d_call: NA
v_call: TRBV6-2/TRBV6-3
clone_size: NA
cdr3_nt: TGTGCCAGCAGCCCCACCGAGGAGACCCAGTACTTC
cdr3_aa: CASSPTEETQYF

j_call: TRBJ1-2
d_call: TRBD1
v_call: TRBV5-5
clone_size: NA
cdr3_nt: TGTGCCAGCAGCTCCTACAGGGGCCGGGGCTATGGCTACACCTTC
cdr3_aa: CASSSYRGRGYGYTF

j_call: TRBJ1-3
d_call: NA
v_call: TRBV6-6
clone_size: NA
cdr3_nt: TGTGCCAGCAGTTACATAAGGGGAACTGGAAACACCATATATTTT
cdr3_aa: CASSYIRGTGNTIYF

j_call: TRBJ2-2
d_call: NA
v_call: TRBV5-8
clone_size: NA
cdr3_nt: TGTGCCAGCAGCCAAAACCCCGGACAGATTACCGGGGAGCTGTTTTTT
cdr3_aa: CASSQNPGQITGELFF

j_call: TRBJ1-4
d_call: NA
v_call: TRBV30
clone_size: many
cdr3_nt: TGTGCCTGGAGGAGCGGACCGCGGCAAGAAAAACTGTTTTTT
cdr3_aa: CAWRSGPRQEKLFF

j_call: TRBJ2-1
d_call: TRBD1
v_call: TRBV6-2/TRBV6-3
clone_size: NA
cdr3_nt: TGTGCCAGCAGTTTTCCGGGACAGGGGGATCTAAGGACTCAGTTCTTC
cdr3_aa: CASSFPGQGDLRTQFF

j_call: TRBJ2-2
d_call: TRBD2
v_call: TRBV5-1
clone_size: NA
cdr3_nt: TGCGCCAGCAGAGGGACTAGCGGGGTTAACACCGGGGAGCTGTTTTTT
cdr3_aa: CASRGTSGVNTGELFF

j_call: TRBJ1-1
d_call: NA
v_call: TRBV4-3
clone_size: NA
cdr3_nt: TGCGCCAGCAGCCGGGATGGGGGCTATGAAGCTTTCTTT
cdr3_aa: CASSRDGGYEAFF